These T cell receptor beta chains were read from a single sample in a study of CD8 T cells in ankylosing spondylitis. A single record per CDR3 protein comes from TCRdb applying MiXCR to the 5' RACE reads. The table shows about 300,000 distinct CDR3 sequences, with more than 9% occurring only once. The material sequenced was blood, either unsorted or a sorted T cell fraction (not recorded which). The source of these receptors is a female donor with ankylosing spondylitis or in good health (not recorded which). Both conserved end residues are part of each CDR3. A D gene is named only where the DNA matches it firmly. The size entry is marked missing in some rows and otherwise reads once, few, many or a size class.

j_gene,d_gene,len,abundance,v_gene,CDR3nt,CDR3aa
TRBJ2-4,-,16,few,TRBV20-1,TGCTGTGCTAGAGATCCGGGGGCGGGGGCCAAAAACATTCAGTACTTC,CCARDPGAGAKNIQYF
TRBJ2-1,-,14,few,TRBV15,TGTGCCACCAGCATACTGGCGGTCAACAATGAGCAGTTCTTC,CATSILAVNNEQFF
TRBJ2-3,-,14,-,TRBV28,TGTGCCAGCAGTTTTAGTACTAGCACAGATACGCAGTATTTT,CASSFSTSTDTQYF
TRBJ2-1,TRBD2,15,few,TRBV7-9,TGTGCCAGCAGCCCTCGGGAGGGCCCTTACAATGAGCAGTTCTTC,CASSPREGPYNEQFF
TRBJ2-1,TRBD2,14,many,TRBV20-1,TGCAGTACCGAAGCGGGAGGGTCATACAATGAGCAGTTCTTC,CSTEAGGSYNEQFF
TRBJ2-7,TRBD1,17,many,TRBV7-2,TGTGCCAGCAGCCCCAGCTCGGGGACAGGGAAAATGGGCGAGCAGTACTTC,CASSPSSGTGKMGEQYF
TRBJ1-1,TRBD1,20,few,TRBV12-3/TRBV12-4,TGTGCCAGCAGTTTTCGTGGGCAGGGGGGTACTAGAAGCATGAACACTGAAGCTTTCTTT,CASSFRGQGGTRSMNTEAFF
TRBJ2-1,TRBD2,18,many,TRBV7-8,TGTGCCAGCAGCTTAAGAGGCTCGGGGGGGACCCCCTACAATGAGCAGTTCTTC,CASSLRGSGGTPYNEQFF
TRBJ2-1,-,15,few,TRBV20-1,TGCAGTGCCCAAGGGGGAGCCGGCTCCTACAATGAGCAGTTCTTC,CSAQGGAGSYNEQFF
TRBJ2-1,TRBD1,17,many,TRBV5-1,TGCGCCAGCAGCCAGGCGACAGGGGGGAGTTCTTACAATGAGCAGTTCTTC,CASSQATGGSSYNEQFF
TRBJ1-6,-,19,many,TRBV27,TGTGCCAGCAGTTTTTGGAGCTCCTCCCGAAGCTCCTATAATTCACCCCTCCACTTT,CASSFWSSSRSSYNSPLHF
TRBJ2-3,TRBD2,14,few,TRBV20-1,TGCAGTGCTAGAGGACTAGCAAACACAGATACGCAGTATTTT,CSARGLANTDTQYF
TRBJ2-1,TRBD1,15,many,TRBV28,TGTGCCAGCAGAGTCGACAGGGGGTTTGGCAATGAGCAGTTCTTC,CASRVDRGFGNEQFF
TRBJ1-1,-,13,-,TRBV5-1,TGCGACAGCAGCTTGGAGGGGGGGACTGAAGCTTTCTTT,CDSSLEGGTEAFF
TRBJ2-7,TRBD1,13,many,TRBV5-1,TGCGCCAGCAGCCCCGGACAGGGCGACGAGCAGTACTTC,CASSPGQGDEQYF
TRBJ2-1,-,13,-,TRBV7-2,TGTGCCAGCAGCTTAGACTTCATCAATGAGCAGTTCTTC,CASSLDFINEQFF
TRBJ1-5,TRBD1,14,many,TRBV12-3/TRBV12-4,TGTGCCAGCAGAGGGACAGGAGGCAATCAGCCCCAGCATTTT,CASRGTGGNQPQHF
TRBJ2-7,-,15,few,TRBV20-1,TGCAGTGCTAGGGGGGGGGCGACCGATTCCTACGAGCAGTACTTC,CSARGGATDSYEQYF
TRBJ1-1,-,13,many,TRBV15,TGTGCCACCACGAACCACAGGGTCTCTGAAGCTTTCTTT,CATTNHRVSEAFF
TRBJ1-6,TRBD1,15,many,TRBV5-1,TGCGCCAGCAGCATTCAGGGGGATGGGGATTCACCCCTCCACTTT,CASSIQGDGDSPLHF
TRBJ2-1,TRBD2,14,-,TRBV18,TGTGCCAGCTCACCGGGACTAGCTATCGATGAGCAGTTCTTC,CASSPGLAIDEQFF
TRBJ2-1,TRBD2,18,-,TRBV3-1,TGTGCCAGCAGCCAAAGGGGGCCTCTAGCGGGAGTTTACAATGAGCAGTTCTTC,CASSQRGPLAGVYNEQFF
TRBJ1-3,TRBD1,19,-,TRBV25-1,TGTGCTAGCAGCGCCACAGGGGCCGAATACCTGGCATCTGGAAACACCATATATTTT,CASSATGAEYLASGNTIYF
TRBJ2-1,TRBD1,18,many,TRBV6-1,TGTGCCAGCAGCGAATTCGGGGGACAGGGCCTTTTGAGGAATGAGCAGTTCTTC,CASSEFGGQGLLRNEQFF
TRBJ1-2,-,14,many,TRBV3-1,TGTGCCAGCAGCCAAGTCAGATCTAACTATGGCTACACCTTC,CASSQVRSNYGYTF
TRBJ1-1,-,13,few,TRBV10-2,TGCGCCAGCACTCAACGGGGGAACACTGAAGCTTTCTTT,CASTQRGNTEAFF
TRBJ1-5,-,14,many,TRBV20-1,TGCAGTGCTATAGTGCAGGTTAGCAATCAGCCCCAGCATTTT,CSAIVQVSNQPQHF
TRBJ2-7,TRBD1,15,-,TRBV6-1,TGTGCCAGCAGCGAATCCGGGACAGGGATCGCCGAGCAGTACTTC,CASSESGTGIAEQYF
TRBJ1-5,TRBD1,16,-,TRBV20-1,TGCAGTGCTAGACCTAGAGCAGGGGGCTCCAATCAGCCCCAGCATTTT,CSARPRAGGSNQPQHF
TRBJ2-5,-,11,many,TRBV18,TGCGCCAGCAGCCCTGGGGAGACCCAGTACTTC,CASSPGETQYF
TRBJ2-1,-,13,few,TRBV11-1,TGTGCCAGCAGCCGGACAGTTCTAGATGAGCAGTTCTTC,CASSRTVLDEQFF
TRBJ2-3,-,15,many,TRBV9,TGTGCCAGCAGCGTTGGGAGCGTTAGCACAGATACGCAGTATTTT,CASSVGSVSTDTQYF
TRBJ2-2,-,14,many,TRBV2,TGTGCCAGCAGGGGGGCAGTTACCAGCGGGGAGCTGTTTTTT,CASRGAVTSGELFF
TRBJ2-3,-,12,many,TRBV5-1,TGCGCCAGCAGCTTGTGGTTCGAGACGCAGTATTTT,CASSLWFETQYF
TRBJ2-2,TRBD2,18,many,TRBV3-1,TGTGCCAGCAGCTCCCTGACTAGCGGGCCTGCGAACACCGGGGAGCTGTTTTTT,CASSSLTSGPANTGELFF
TRBJ2-1,TRBD2,16,many,TRBV20-1,TGCAGTGCTAATAATTTAGCGGGAGAGATTGGGAATGAGCAGTTCTTC,CSANNLAGEIGNEQFF
TRBJ2-5,TRBD1,14,many,TRBV28,TGTGCCAGCAGTCCTGGACAGGCCGGGGAGACCCAGTACTTC,CASSPGQAGETQYF
TRBJ2-6,-,14,-,TRBV20-1,TGCAGTGCTAGAGTTTTAACTGGGGCCAACGTCCTGACTTTC,CSARVLTGANVLTF
TRBJ1-5,-,13,many,TRBV6-1,TGTGCCAGCAGAGCGGACCGCCTCGGGCCCCAGCATTTT,CASRADRLGPQHF
TRBJ2-5,TRBD1,13,many,TRBV5-1,TGCGCCAGCTCCCTGACAGGGAGTGAGACCCAGTACTTC,CASSLTGSETQYF
TRBJ1-1,-,15,many,TRBV5-1,TGCGCCAGCAGGACCTTACTACCGGGGAACACTGAAGCTTTCTTT,CASRTLLPGNTEAFF
TRBJ2-5,-,14,few,TRBV5-1,TGCGCCAGCAGGGCCTTAGGGACGCTTGAGACCCAGTACTTC,CASRALGTLETQYF
TRBJ2-2,TRBD2,13,many,TRBV20-1,TGCAGTAGCAAAATAGCGGGGACCGGGGAGCTGTTTTTT,CSSKIAGTGELFF
TRBJ2-7,-,13,few,TRBV3-1,TGTGCCAGCAGCCAAGATTGGGAGTCCGAGCAGTACTTC,CASSQDWESEQYF
TRBJ2-1,TRBD1,14,many,TRBV20-1,TGCAGTGCTTGGGACAGATCTTTCTACAATGAGCAGTTCTTC,CSAWDRSFYNEQFF